A single sample gave rise to the 2 T cell receptor beta chains below, sequenced in a study of T cell responses to AZD1222 COVID-19 vaccine. Data came from immunoSEQ multiplex PCR; TCRdb stores just in-frame clones and leaves some out. The profile shows 93,000 or so clones, 91% of them singletons. The sequencing used peripheral blood, collected on day 0 of AZD1222 vaccination. These TCRs come from an adult in good health.

The chain is built from TRBV6-5 and TRBJ2-7, with unresolved D. The CDR3 is 14 amino acids. Trimming stripped 3 bases from V and 0 bases from J, with 9 bases between. Germline V gene sequence: CDR1 MNHEY, CDR2 SVGAGI. The CDR3 loop reads CASSYGQSSYEQYF. CDR3 coding DNA: TGTGCCAGCAGTTATGGCCAGAGCTCCTACGAGCAGTACTTC.

The chain employs TRBV7-2 and TRBJ2-7; 8 bases are a match to TRBD1. The CDR3 spans 14 residues. The germline gives CDR1 SGHTA, CDR2 FQGNSA. V was clipped by 3 bases and J by 3 bases; unmatched bases: 4. This CDR3 reads CASSLMTGDYEQYF. In nucleotides, the CDR3 is TGTGCCAGCAGCTTGATGACAGGGGACTACGAGCAGTACTTC.